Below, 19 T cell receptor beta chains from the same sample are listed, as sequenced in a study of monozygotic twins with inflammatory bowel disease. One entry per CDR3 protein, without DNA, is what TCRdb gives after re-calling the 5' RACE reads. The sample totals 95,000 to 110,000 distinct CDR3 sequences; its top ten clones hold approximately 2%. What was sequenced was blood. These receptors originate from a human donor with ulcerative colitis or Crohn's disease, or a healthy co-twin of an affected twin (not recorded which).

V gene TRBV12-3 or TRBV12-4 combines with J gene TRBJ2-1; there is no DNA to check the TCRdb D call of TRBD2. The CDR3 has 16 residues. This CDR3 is CASSLLAGDSYNEQFF.

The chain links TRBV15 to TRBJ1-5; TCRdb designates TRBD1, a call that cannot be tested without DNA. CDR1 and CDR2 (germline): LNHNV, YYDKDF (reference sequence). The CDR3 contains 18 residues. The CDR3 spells CATSALGGQGSSNQPQHF.

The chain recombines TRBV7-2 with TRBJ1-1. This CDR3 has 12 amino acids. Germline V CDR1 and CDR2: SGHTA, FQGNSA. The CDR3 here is CASSRLMGATFF.

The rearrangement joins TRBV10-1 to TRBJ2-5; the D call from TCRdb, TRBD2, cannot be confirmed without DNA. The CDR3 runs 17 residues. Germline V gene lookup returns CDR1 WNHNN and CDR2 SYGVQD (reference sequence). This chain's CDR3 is CASSDHAGLGGQETQYF.

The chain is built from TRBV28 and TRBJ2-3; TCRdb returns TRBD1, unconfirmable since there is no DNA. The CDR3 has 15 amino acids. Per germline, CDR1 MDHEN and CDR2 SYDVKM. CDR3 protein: CASSLGVFGTDTQYF.

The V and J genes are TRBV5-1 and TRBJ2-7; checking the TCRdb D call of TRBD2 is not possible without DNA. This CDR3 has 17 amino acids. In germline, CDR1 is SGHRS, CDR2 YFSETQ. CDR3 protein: CASSFLTSGSLTYEQYF.

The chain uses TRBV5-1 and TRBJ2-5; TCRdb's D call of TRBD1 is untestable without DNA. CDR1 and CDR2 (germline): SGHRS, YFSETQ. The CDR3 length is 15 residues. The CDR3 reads CASRTSSDRAETQYF.

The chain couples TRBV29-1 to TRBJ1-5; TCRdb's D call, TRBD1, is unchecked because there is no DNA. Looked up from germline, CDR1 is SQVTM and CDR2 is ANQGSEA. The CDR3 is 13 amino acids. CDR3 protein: CSVGQGAGQPQHF.

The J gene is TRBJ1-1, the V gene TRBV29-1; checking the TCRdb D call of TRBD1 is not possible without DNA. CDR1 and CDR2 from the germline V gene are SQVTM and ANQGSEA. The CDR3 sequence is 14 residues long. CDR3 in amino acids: CSVLIAGQASEAFF.

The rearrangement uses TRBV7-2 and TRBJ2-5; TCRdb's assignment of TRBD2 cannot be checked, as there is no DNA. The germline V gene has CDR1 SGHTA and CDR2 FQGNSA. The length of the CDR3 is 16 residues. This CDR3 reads CASSSPTSGSRETQYF. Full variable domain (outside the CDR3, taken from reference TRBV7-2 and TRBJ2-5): GAGVSQSPSNKVTEKGKDVELRCDPISGHTALYWYRQSLGQGLEFLIYFQGNSAPDKSGLPSDRFSAERTGGSVSTLTIQRTQQEDSAVYLCASSSPTSGSRETQYFGPGTRLLVL.

CDR3 protein: CASSYLGDRGDTQYF. The rearrangement uses TRBV6-5 and TRBJ2-3; TCRdb returns TRBD1, unconfirmable since there is no DNA. Germline lookup yields CDR1 MNHEY and CDR2 SVGAGI. CDR3 length equals 15 residues.

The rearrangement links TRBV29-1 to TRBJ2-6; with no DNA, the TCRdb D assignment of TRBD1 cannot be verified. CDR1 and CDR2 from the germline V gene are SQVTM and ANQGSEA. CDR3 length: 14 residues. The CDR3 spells CSVTGGAGANVLTF.

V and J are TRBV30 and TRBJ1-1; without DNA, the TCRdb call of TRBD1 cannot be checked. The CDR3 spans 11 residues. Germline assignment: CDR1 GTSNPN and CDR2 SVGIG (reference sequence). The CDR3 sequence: CASDRGTEAFF.

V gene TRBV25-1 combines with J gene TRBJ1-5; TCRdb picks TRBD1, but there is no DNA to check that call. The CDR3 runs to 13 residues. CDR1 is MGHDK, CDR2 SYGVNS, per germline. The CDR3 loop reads CASMAPSAVTQHF.

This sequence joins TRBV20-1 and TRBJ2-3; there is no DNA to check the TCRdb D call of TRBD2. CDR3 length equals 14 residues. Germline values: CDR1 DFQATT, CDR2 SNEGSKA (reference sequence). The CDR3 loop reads CSAKTSGYTDTQYF.

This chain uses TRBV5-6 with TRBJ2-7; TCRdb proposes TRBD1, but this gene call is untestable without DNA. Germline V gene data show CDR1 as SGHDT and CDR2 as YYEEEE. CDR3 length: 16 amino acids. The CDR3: CASSLNPGQSSYEQYF.

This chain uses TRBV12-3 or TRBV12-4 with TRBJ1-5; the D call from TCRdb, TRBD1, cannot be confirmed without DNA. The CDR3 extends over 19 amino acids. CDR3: CASSTKVVGGRTLNQPQHF.

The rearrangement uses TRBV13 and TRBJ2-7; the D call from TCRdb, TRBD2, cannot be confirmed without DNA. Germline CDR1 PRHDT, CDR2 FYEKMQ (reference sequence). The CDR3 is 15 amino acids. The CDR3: CASSLEGTTNYEQYF.

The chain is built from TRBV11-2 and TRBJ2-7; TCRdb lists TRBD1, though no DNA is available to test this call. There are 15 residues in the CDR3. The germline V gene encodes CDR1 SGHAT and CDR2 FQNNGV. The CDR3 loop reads CASSLGAGTGYEQYF.